The rows below give T cell receptor beta chains drawn from one sample of a study of T cells in Graves' hyperthyroidism and ophthalmopathy. TCRdb reprocessed the multiplex PCR reads with MiXCR, giving one entry per CDR3 protein. The profile covers over 550,000 distinct CDR3 sequences, with 16% appearing a single time and roughly 18% taken by the ten largest. Sequenced input: blood. The receptors derive from a woman aged 18-29 years with Graves' hyperthyroidism. Both conserved end residues are part of each CDR3.

TRBJ2-3	TRBV11-2	CASSPPSWGTDTQYF
TRBJ1-5	TRBV27	CASSLNGPYGNQPQHF
TRBJ1-3	TRBV29-1	CSVTKGVGNTIYF
TRBJ2-5	TRBV4-3	CASSQERPSGGTGETQYF
TRBJ1-2	TRBV7-2	CASSETPARMNYGYTF
TRBJ2-3	TRBV7-2	CASSTQGGSTDTQYF
TRBJ2-6	TRBV6-2/TRBV6-3	CASSYVSGANVLTF
TRBJ2-1	TRBV29-1	CSASGQGVTYNEQFF
TRBJ1-1	TRBV3-1	CASSQLGGRAFF
TRBJ1-4	TRBV7-2	CASSLVDGVQGAKLFF
TRBJ1-5	TRBV6-2/TRBV6-3	CASSYVGISNQPQHF
TRBJ2-7	TRBV24-1	CATSDLNRQGLYEQYF
TRBJ2-7	TRBV7-9	CASSLSLRQSHFSYEQYF
TRBJ1-1	TRBV12-3/TRBV12-4	CASSLKGLAQAFF
TRBJ2-2	TRBV18	CASSLLSNTGELFF
TRBJ1-3	TRBV7-9	CAITVGGRSGNTIYF
TRBJ2-5	TRBV14	CASSRGGTSWGETQYF
TRBJ2-3	TRBV6-1	CATEPGQGADTQYF